This entry features one T cell receptor (beta chain) sequence. Antigen unknown. Germline V gene lookup returns CDR1 SGHTA and CDR2 FQGNSA. The CDR3 has 14 residues. V lost 6 bases and J 2 bases, leaving 12 bases between the germline ends. Some clones are missing from TCRdb's copy, which holds only in-frame ones; the method was immunoSEQ multiplex PCR. The profile shows about 97,000 clones, around 92% of them singletons. The data were obtained in a study of graft-versus-host responses after intestinal transplantation. Study context: Recipients underwent multivisceral, liver-intestinal, or isolated intestinal transplants. Anti-thymocyte globulin induction, then tacrolimus and steroids for about 3 years, went to all recipients.

Notes on the study in general: GvH clones turned up in recipient marrow; some had shown up first in ileum or blood.

The J gene is TRBJ2-3, the V gene TRBV7-2, with no clear D. Sequenced material: unstimulated CD4+ T cells sorted from spleen or lymph node cells, taken before transplant. The sequence came from a human donor who was the organ donor for an intestinal transplant. The CDR3 DNA reads as TGTGCCAGCAGGTCCGAAACAGCCACAGATACGCAGTATTTT. Translating gives CASRSETATDTQYF. Full variable domain (rest looked up from reference TRBV7-2 and TRBJ2-3): GAGVSQSPSNKVTEKGKDVELRCDPISGHTALYWYRQSLGQGLEFLIYFQGNSAPDKSGLPSDRFSAERTGGSVSTLTIQRTQQEDSAVYLCASRSETATDTQYFGPGTRLTVL.